This T cell receptor (beta chain) was recorded in a study of shared clonotypes between healthy human individuals. Naive CD8 cells lacked CD45RO and underwent positive selection for CCR7, leaving out terminally differentiated effector memory CD45RA+ cells. The run depth of the assay was deep. Using immunoSEQ multiplex PCR, the repertoire was profiled, and TCRdb retains in-frame clones only, with some absent. The profile covers millions of clones, with about 95% appearing a single time and roughly 1% taken by the ten largest. The CDR3 spans 16 residues. V lost 2 bases and J lost 0; bases outside the gene matches: 5. Per the germline V gene, CDR1 is ENHRY and CDR2 is SYGVKD.

This chain links TRBV10-3 with TRBJ2-3; 7 bases agree with TRBD2. The TCR sequence derives from a man aged 18 to 30 in good health. The sample taken for sequencing was naive CD8+ T cells sorted from blood. The CDR3 here is CAISEVAGTSTDTQYF. The CDR3 DNA follows: TGTGCCATCAGTGAGGTAGCGGGTACTAGCACAGATACGCAGTATTTT.